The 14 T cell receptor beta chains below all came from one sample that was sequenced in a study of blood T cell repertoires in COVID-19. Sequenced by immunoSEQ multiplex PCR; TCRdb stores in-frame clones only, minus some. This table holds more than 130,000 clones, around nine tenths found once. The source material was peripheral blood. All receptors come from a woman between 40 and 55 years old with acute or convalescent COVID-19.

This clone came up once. In DNA form, the CDR3 reads TGTGCCACCAGTGACACCGGAACCGGGACAGCTGCTTATGGCTACACCTTC. This encodes CATSDTGTGTAAYGYTF. J is TRBJ1-2 and V is TRBV24-1; 7 bases line up with TRBD1. Trimming cost V 4 bases and J 5 bases; bases outside gene matches: 15. This CDR3 has 17 residues. The germline gives CDR1 KGHDR, CDR2 SFDVKD.

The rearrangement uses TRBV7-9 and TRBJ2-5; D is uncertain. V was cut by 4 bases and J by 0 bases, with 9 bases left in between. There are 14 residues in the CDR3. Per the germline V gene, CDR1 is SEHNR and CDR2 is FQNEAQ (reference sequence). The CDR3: CASSSTLYQETQYF. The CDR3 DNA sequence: TGTGCCAGCAGCTCGACATTGTACCAAGAGACCCAGTACTTC.

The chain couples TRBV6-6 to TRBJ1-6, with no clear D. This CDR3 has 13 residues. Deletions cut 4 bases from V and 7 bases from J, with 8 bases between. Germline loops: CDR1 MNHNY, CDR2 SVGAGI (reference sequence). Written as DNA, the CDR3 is TGTGCCAGCAGTTTCAACAGCAATTCACCCCTCCACTTT. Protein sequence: CASSFNSNSPLHF.

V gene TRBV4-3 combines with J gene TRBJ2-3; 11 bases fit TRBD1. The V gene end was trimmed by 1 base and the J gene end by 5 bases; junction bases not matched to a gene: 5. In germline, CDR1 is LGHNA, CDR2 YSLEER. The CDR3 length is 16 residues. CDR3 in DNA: TGCGCCAGCAGCCAAGGGGACAGGGGGGGTGGAGATACGCAGTATTTT. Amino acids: CASSQGDRGGGDTQYF.

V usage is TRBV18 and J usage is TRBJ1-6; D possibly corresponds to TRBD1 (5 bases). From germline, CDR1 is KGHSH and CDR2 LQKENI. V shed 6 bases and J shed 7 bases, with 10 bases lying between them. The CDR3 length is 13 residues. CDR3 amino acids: CASSGARNSPLHF. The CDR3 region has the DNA TGTGCCAGCTCTGGGGCCCGCAATTCACCCCTCCACTTT.

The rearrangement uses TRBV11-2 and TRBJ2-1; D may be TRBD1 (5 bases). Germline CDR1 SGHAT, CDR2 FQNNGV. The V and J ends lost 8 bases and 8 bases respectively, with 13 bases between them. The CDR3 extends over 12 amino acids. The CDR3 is CASGASGHEQFF. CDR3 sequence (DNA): TGTGCCAGCGGGGCCTCCGGCCATGAGCAGTTCTTC.

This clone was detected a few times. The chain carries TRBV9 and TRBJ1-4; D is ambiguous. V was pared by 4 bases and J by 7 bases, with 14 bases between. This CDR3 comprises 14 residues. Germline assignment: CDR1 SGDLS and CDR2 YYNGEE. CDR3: CASSSSQEGEKLFF. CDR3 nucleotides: TGTGCCAGCAGCTCCTCCCAGGAAGGTGAAAAACTGTTTTTT. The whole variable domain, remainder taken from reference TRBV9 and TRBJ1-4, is DSGVTQTPKHLITATGQRVTLRCSPRSGDLSVYWYQQSLDQGLQFLIQYYNGEERAKGNILERFSAQQFPDLHSELNLSSLELGDSALYFCASSSSQEGEKLFFGSGTQLSVL.

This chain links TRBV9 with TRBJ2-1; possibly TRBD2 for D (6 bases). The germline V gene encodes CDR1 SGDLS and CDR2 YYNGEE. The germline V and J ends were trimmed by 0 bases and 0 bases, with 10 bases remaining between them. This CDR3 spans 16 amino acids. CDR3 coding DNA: TGTGCCAGCAGCGTAGGAGCGGGTTTCTCCTACAATGAGCAGTTCTTC. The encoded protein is CASSVGAGFSYNEQFF.

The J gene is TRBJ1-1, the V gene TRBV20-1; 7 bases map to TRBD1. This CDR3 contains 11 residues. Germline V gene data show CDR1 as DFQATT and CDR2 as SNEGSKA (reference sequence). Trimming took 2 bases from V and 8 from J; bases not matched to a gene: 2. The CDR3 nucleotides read TGCAGTGCTAGACGAGGGGGCGAAGCTTTCTTT. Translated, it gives CSARRGGEAFF.

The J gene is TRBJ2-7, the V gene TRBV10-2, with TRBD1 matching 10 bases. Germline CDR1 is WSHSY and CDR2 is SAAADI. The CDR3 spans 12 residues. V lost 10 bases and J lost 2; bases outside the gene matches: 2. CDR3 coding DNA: TGCGCCACCGGGACAGGGGCCTACGAGCAGTACTTC. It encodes CATGTGAYEQYF.

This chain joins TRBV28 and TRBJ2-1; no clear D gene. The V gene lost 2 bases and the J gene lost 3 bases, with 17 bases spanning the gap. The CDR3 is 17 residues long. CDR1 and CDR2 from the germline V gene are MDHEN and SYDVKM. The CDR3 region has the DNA TGTGCCAGCAGTTTAAAATATGGTACAGTCAGCTACAATGAGCAGTTCTTC. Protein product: CASSLKYGTVSYNEQFF.

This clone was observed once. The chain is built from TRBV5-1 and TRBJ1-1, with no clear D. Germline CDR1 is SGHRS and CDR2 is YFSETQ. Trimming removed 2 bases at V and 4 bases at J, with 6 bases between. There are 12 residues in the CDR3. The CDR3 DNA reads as TGCGCCAGCAGCTTTACGAGCACTGAAGCTTTCTTT. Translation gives CASSFTSTEAFF.

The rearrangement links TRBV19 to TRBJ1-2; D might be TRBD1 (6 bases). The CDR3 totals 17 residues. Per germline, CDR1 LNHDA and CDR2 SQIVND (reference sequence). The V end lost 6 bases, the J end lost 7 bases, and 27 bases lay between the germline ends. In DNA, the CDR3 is TGTGCCAGTAGACTCCGGGACTCTCGGGGGGCAACTTTTGGCTACACCTTC. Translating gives CASRLRDSRGATFGYTF.

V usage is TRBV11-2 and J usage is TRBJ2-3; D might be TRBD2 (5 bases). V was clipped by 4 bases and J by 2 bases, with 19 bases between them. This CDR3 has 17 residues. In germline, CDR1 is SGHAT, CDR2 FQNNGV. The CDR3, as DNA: TGTGCCAGCAGCTCGACCCTCCTTAGCGCCAACACAGATACGCAGTATTTT. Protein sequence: CASSSTLLSANTDTQYF. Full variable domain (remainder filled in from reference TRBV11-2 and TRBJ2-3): EAGVAQSPRYKIIEKRQSVAFWCNPISGHATLYWYQQILGQGPKLLIQFQNNGVVDDSQLPKDRFSAERLKGVDSTLKIQPAKLEDSAVYLCASSSTLLSANTDTQYFGPGTRLTVL.